The following is a TCR beta chain sequence with its context. The sample is drawn from a study of control samples from healthy donors and cancer patients. Clones were read by immunoSEQ multiplex PCR, and TCRdb kept only the in-frame ones, dropping some. This sample yields fewer than 70,000 clones, of which 75% to 90% are seen a single time; more than 12% belongs to the top ten. The CDR3 is 16 amino acids. CDR1 and CDR2 from the germline V gene are GTSNPN and SVGIG (reference sequence). J gave up 6 bases and V 5 bases, and 16 bases lay outside the gene matches. The sequence came from a man aged 55-75 years with head and neck cancer. Sequenced material: PBMCs. This rearrangement joins TRBV30 to TRBJ2-1; 7 bases are shared with TRBD2. CDR3 coding DNA: TGTGCCTGGCTAGTCATGGGAGGGACTTTTCTCAATGAGCAGTTCTTC. Translated, it gives CAWLVMGGTFLNEQFF.